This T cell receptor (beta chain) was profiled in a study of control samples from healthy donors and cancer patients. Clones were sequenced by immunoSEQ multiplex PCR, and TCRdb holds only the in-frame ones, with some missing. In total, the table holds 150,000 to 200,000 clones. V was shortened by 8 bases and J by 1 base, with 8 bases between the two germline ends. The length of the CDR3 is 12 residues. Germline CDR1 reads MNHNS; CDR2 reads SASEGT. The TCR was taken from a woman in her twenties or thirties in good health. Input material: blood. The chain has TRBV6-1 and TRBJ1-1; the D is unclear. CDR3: CASGDGNTEAFF. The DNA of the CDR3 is TGTGCCAGCGGGGATGGGAACACTGAAGCTTTCTTT.